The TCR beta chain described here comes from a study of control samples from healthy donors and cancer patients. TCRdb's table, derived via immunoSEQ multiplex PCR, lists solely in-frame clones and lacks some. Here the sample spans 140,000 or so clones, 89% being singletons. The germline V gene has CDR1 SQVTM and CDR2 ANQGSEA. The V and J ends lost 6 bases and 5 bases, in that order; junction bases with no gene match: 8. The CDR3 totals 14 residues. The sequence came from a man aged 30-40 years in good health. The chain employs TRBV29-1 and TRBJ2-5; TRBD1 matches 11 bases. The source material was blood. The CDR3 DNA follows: TGCAGCGTCGGACAGGGGGCTTCACGTGAGACCCAGTACTTC. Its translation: CSVGQGASRETQYF.